This T cell receptor (beta chain) came from a study of control samples from healthy donors and cancer patients. The V gene's germline CDR1 is LNHNV and CDR2 YYDKDF (reference sequence). Losses at the gene ends were 6 bases for V and 0 bases for J; bases not matched to a gene: 4. The CDR3 extends over 14 amino acids. Measured with immunoSEQ multiplex PCR; TCRdb has only the in-frame clones, and not every one. The sample includes roughly 450,000 clones, around 90% of them seen just once. Sequences were obtained from PBMCs. The TCR was taken from a middle-aged man with head and neck cancer. The genes are TRBV15 and TRBJ1-1; 7 bases agree with TRBD1. CDR3 residues: CATRGGTVNTEAFF. For the CDR3, the DNA is TGTGCCACCAGAGGGGGGACAGTGAACACTGAAGCTTTCTTT.